Shown below are 18 T cell receptor beta chains from a single sample sequenced in a study of shared clonotypes between healthy human individuals. Sequenced by immunoSEQ multiplex PCR; TCRdb stores in-frame clones only, minus some. This table holds about 2,100,000 clones, approximately 94% found once. It was CD45RO-negative cells, positively selected for CCR7, that made up naive CD8 cells, with terminally differentiated effector memory CD45RA+ cells excluded. Sequenced material: naive CD8+ T cells from PBMCs. Receptors originate from a man younger than 30 in good health. Some clones in this sample may be carry-over from other donors' samples.

This clone was counted once. The chain uses TRBV6-5 and TRBJ2-7, with 9 nucleotides matching TRBD2. The junction had 5 bases not matched to a gene; V was cut back by 0 bases and J by 5 bases. The CDR3 is 15 amino acids. Germline CDR1 MNHEY, CDR2 SVGAGI. The chain's CDR3 is CASSYSTREGHEQYF. CDR3 sequence (DNA): TGTGCCAGCAGTTACTCGACGCGGGAGGGCCACGAGCAGTACTTC.

On this clone itself: The same CDR3 also results from other DNA sequences found in this sample. The V and J genes are TRBV19 and TRBJ2-7, with 11 bases aligning to TRBD2. The CDR3 has 15 amino acids. Looked up from germline, CDR1 is LNHDA and CDR2 is SQIVND (reference sequence). V lost 5 bases and J lost 0; bases outside the gene matches: 3. The CDR3 DNA follows: TGTGCCAGTAGTCCGGGACTAGCGGCCTCCTACGAGCAGTACTTC. Translation: CASSPGLAASYEQYF.

The chain has TRBV5-4 and TRBJ2-1; maybe TRBD2 (6 bases). Germline V lookup: CDR1 SGHNT, CDR2 YYREEE (reference sequence). V was pared by 4 bases and J by 4 bases, with 15 bases between. There are 15 residues in the CDR3. The CDR3 DNA reads TGTGCCAGCAGCCCAGAGCAGCGGGTGTACAATGAGCAGTTCTTC. Protein: CASSPEQRVYNEQFF.

The V call is TRBV23-1, the J call TRBJ2-6; 9 bases align to TRBD2. TRBV23-1 has ORF status, its function being uncertain. The CDR3 is 18 residues long. Unmatched junction bases numbered 6, after V lost 3 bases and J lost 0 bases. CDR3 protein: CASSQRGGDYSGANVLTF. The CDR3 region has the DNA TGCGCCAGCAGTCAGCGGGGGGGTGATTACTCTGGGGCCAACGTCCTGACTTTC.

This clone was picked up one time. The chain recombines TRBV7-6 with TRBJ2-2; 10 bases match TRBD1. The CDR3 spans 15 residues. The germline V gene has CDR1 SGHVS and CDR2 FNYEAQ. The V and J ends lost 5 bases and 7 bases, in that order; junction bases with no gene match: 7. The CDR3 is CASSLGTGVVGELFF. As DNA, the CDR3 is TGTGCCAGCAGCCTTGGGACAGGGGTCGTCGGGGAGCTGTTTTTT.

This clone was counted between two and nine times. The chain has TRBV27 and TRBJ1-5, with a weak D call TRBD1 (6 bases). This CDR3 is 14 amino acids long. Germline CDR1 MNHEY, CDR2 SMNVEV (reference sequence). V lost 6 bases to trimming and J lost 3 bases, with 12 bases between them. CDR3 sequence reads: CASRPGQFNQPQHF. DNA of the CDR3: TGTGCCAGCAGACCCGGACAGTTCAATCAGCCCCAGCATTTT.

The J gene is TRBJ1-1, the V gene TRBV4-1; D gene ambiguous. This CDR3 has 13 amino acids. Germline V CDR1 and CDR2: MGHRA, YSYEKL. Trimming cost V 4 bases and J 4 bases, with 10 bases left between them. The chain's CDR3 is CASSPERGTEAFF. CDR3 bases: TGCGCCAGCAGCCCCGAGCGGGGCACTGAAGCTTTCTTT.

CDR3 sequence: CASSIGLLDGYTF. The DNA for the CDR3 is TGTGCCAGTAGTATTGGGCTACTGGATGGCTACACCTTC. The chain has TRBV19 and TRBJ1-2; D gene uncertain. Looked up from germline, CDR1 is LNHDA and CDR2 is SQIVND (reference sequence). The CDR3 spans 13 residues. Trimming removed 3 bases at V and 6 bases at J, with 11 bases between.

This chain links TRBV27 with TRBJ2-7, with 9 bases aligning to TRBD2. CDR3 length: 15 residues. The J segment lost 0 bases and the V segment lost 6 bases, leaving 6 bases of the junction unmatched. CDR1 is MNHEY and CDR2 is SMNVEV in the germline V gene (reference sequence). CDR3 sequence reads: CASRRIAGASYEQYF. DNA of the CDR3: TGTGCCAGCAGGAGAATAGCGGGAGCCTCCTACGAGCAGTACTTC.

This chain connects TRBV4-3 to TRBJ2-7; D is possibly TRBD1 (5 bases). V lost 4 bases, J lost 3 bases, and 10 bases lay in between. The CDR3 consists of 13 residues. CDR1 LGHNA and CDR2 YSLEER come from the germline V gene. The CDR3 DNA reads TGCGCCAGCAGCCCCGGACACTTCTACGAGCAGTACTTC. This encodes CASSPGHFYEQYF.

CDR3 residues: CASSTRQGSGELFF. In nucleotides, the CDR3 is TGTGCCAGCAGTACGCGACAGGGGTCCGGGGAGCTGTTTTTT. The gene calls are TRBV27 and TRBJ2-2, with 8 nucleotides matching TRBD1. The CDR3 has 14 amino acids. J lost 6 bases, V lost 5 bases, and 5 bases had no gene match. The V gene's germline CDR1 is MNHEY and CDR2 SMNVEV (reference sequence).

This clone has more than one count but fewer than ten. The genes are TRBV20-1 and TRBJ2-1; no clear D. The ends were cut back, 5 bases at V and 6 bases at J, with 8 bases in the middle. The CDR3 covers 11 residues. Germline-derived CDR1 and CDR2 are DFQATT and SNEGSKA (reference sequence). Here the CDR3 DNA reads TGCAGTGCTGCATCAGGCAATGAGCAGTTCTTC. As protein: CSAASGNEQFF.

The V call is TRBV7-6, the J call TRBJ2-1, with 10 positions matching TRBD2. Losses at the gene ends were 0 bases for V and 8 bases for J; bases not matched to a gene: 7. Germline values: CDR1 SGHVS, CDR2 FNYEAQ. This CDR3 region has 16 residues. CDR3: CASSLAPSGRQYEQFF. The CDR3 nucleotides are TGTGCCAGCAGCTTAGCGCCTAGCGGGAGACAGTATGAGCAGTTCTTC.

The chain carries TRBV29-1 and TRBJ2-5; weak D call: TRBD2 (6 bases). The J call is in doubt because the DNA end fits TRBJ2-7 better. This CDR3 comprises 14 residues. Per the germline V gene, CDR1 is SQVTM and CDR2 is ANQGSEA. In DNA, the CDR3 is TGCAGCGTTGGAGGAGGGAGGAGAGCCTACGAGCAGTACTTC. Encoded protein: CSVGGGRRAYEQYF.

Note on this clone: This CDR3 is also generated by other DNA sequences in the sample. V and J are TRBV27 and TRBJ2-7; 7 bases are a match to TRBD2. Per the germline V gene, CDR1 is MNHEY and CDR2 is SMNVEV (reference sequence). J lost 3 bases, V lost 6 bases, and 2 bases had no gene match. There are 12 residues in the CDR3. The CDR3 here is CASRGLLYEQYF. CDR3 nucleotides: TGTGCCAGCAGGGGACTACTCTACGAGCAGTACTTC.

In this sample, this clone turned up once. This chain joins TRBV6-5 and TRBJ2-2, with D possibly matching TRBD1 (6 bases). There are 13 residues in the CDR3. Trimming shortened V by 2 bases and J by 5 bases, and 6 bases separated the two germline ends. CDR1 is MNHEY, CDR2 SVGAGI, per germline. The DNA of the CDR3 is TGTGCCAGCAGTTACGGACAGACCGGGGAGCTGTTTTTT. Translation: CASSYGQTGELFF.

The V gene is TRBV27, the J gene TRBJ1-4; 7 nucleotides match TRBD1. The CDR3 loop spans 14 amino acids. Trimming took 5 bases from V and 8 from J; bases not matched to a gene: 8. Germline assignment: CDR1 MNHEY and CDR2 SMNVEV (reference sequence). CDR3 protein: CASSRQGAVEKLFF. Written as DNA, the CDR3 is TGTGCCAGCAGTCGACAGGGCGCGGTCGAAAAACTGTTTTTT.

The chain carries TRBV6-1 and TRBJ2-7, with TRBD2 matching 8 bases. The length of the CDR3 is 16 residues. Per the germline V gene, CDR1 is MNHNS and CDR2 is SASEGT. V was pared by 4 bases and J by 2 bases, with 10 bases of the junction left unmatched. In nucleotides, the CDR3 is TGTGCCAGCAGTGCGGCTCGGGGGGGGAACCCCTACGAGCAGTACTTC. As protein: CASSAARGGNPYEQYF.